This T cell receptor (beta chain) was recovered during a study of PD-L1 blockade in urothelial cancer. Study-wide background: Patients, treated from about 2014 onward, received atezolizumab 1,200 mg intravenously every 3 weeks. Reported median T cell count for blood samples was around 140,000. General observations from the study: Durable-benefit patients expanded tumor-associated blood clones more at 3 weeks.

The templates were synthetic TCR analogs, and they were spiked into each PCR. Method: immunoSEQ multiplex PCR; TCRdb's copy keeps in-frame clones and lacks some. The sample has about 88,000 clones, 85% to 95% seen once. Turning to this clone: Its specificity is not known.

Germline assignment: CDR1 MGHRA and CDR2 YSYEKL. The CDR3 has 16 residues. The V and J ends lost 1 base and 1 base, in that order; junction bases with no gene match: 4. The receptor was derived from a man in his 60s with urothelial cancer. The sequencing here drew on PBMCs, taken around atezolizumab (anti-PD-L1) treatment. J is TRBJ2-1 and V is TRBV4-1, with TRBD2 identical over 7 bases. CDR3 sequence reads: CASSQAGTISYNEQFF. The CDR3 region has the DNA TGCGCCAGCAGCCAAGCCGGGACTATATCCTACAATGAGCAGTTCTTC.